This entry features one T cell receptor beta chain sequence. The antigen is unknown. A second PCR of 7 to 11 cycles used a sample-barcoded 5' primer and a J-beta primer mix. Each cDNA molecule carried a tag from a template-switch adaptor that contained 12 random nucleotides. All samples gave at least 2.5 million CDR3-containing paired-end reads. From the 5' RACE reads, TCRdb called clonotypes with MiXCR, one entry per CDR3 protein. The sample gives fewer than 2 million distinct CDR3 sequences, approximately 39% of which show up once; more than 20% is in the top ten. V was cut by 3 bases and J by 13 bases, with 22 bases left in between. Germline V CDR1 and CDR2: MNHEY, SVGAGI. CDR3 size: 15 residues. This sample is drawn from a study of blood T cells in healthy people across ages. Whole-study findings and limits: Older age coincided with a roughly linear decline in TCR beta diversity per million T cells. It was the long-lived donors that had more naive CD4+ cells and higher diversity than aged donors.

The sequence derives from a human donor in good health. Sequenced input: blood. V is TRBV6-5 and J is TRBJ2-4; TRBD1 is a possible D gene (5 bases). The CDR3 nucleotides read TGTGCCAGCAGTTATCTGATCGACAGCTACAATGAGCAGTACTTC. This sequence encodes CASSYLIDSYNEQYF.